Given below is one T cell receptor beta chain in context. Original analysis: Researchers report that nucleated cell counts were estimated from reference gene primer amplification. Profiled with immunoSEQ multiplex PCR; TCRdb holds only in-frame clones, not every one. The D gene and trimming were derived from the DNA, and the V and J assignments and clone size from that table. The sample includes 350,000 to 400,000 clones, less than 90% of them seen just once. Unmatched junction bases numbered 5, after V lost 6 bases and J lost 1 base. The CDR3 length is 15 residues. Germline CDR1 is SNHLY and CDR2 is FYNNEI. This specimen belongs to a study of blood T cell repertoires in COVID-19. In the study overall: Samples of COVID-19 (acute and convalescent) were obtained from the United States, Italy and Spain. PBMCs, B-cell-depleted T cells, or T cells were the source of the cDNA or gDNA that made up the material.

All enrollees were about 18 to 89 years old and from 24 US areas. The sequenced material came from PBMCs or T cells enriched from blood (not recorded which). The TCR sequence derives from a woman aged 25 to 39 who had recovered from COVID-19. The rearrangement uses TRBV2 and TRBJ2-2, with 7 bases fitting TRBD2. CDR3 sequence: CASREGRGNTGELFF. The DNA for the CDR3 is TGTGCCAGCAGAGAGGGGAGGGGGAACACCGGGGAGCTGTTTTTT.